This T cell receptor (beta chain) derives from a study of cytomegalovirus exposure and HLA in healthy donors. TCRdb's copy holds only in-frame clones and misses some; the assay was immunoSEQ multiplex PCR. This sample has a few hundred thousand clones, with 90% found just once. This CDR3 is 16 amino acids long. The V and J ends lost 4 bases and 4 bases, in that order; junction bases with no gene match: 5. Germline V lookup: CDR1 SGDLS, CDR2 YYNGEE. Sequenced material: PBMCs. The chain combines TRBV9 with TRBJ2-1; 13 bases agree with TRBD2. The origin of this receptor is a woman aged 25 to 39 in good health and CMV-seronegative. The CDR3 sequence is CASSPRLAGGYNEQFF. CDR3 nucleotides: TGTGCCAGCAGCCCTCGACTAGCGGGAGGATACAATGAGCAGTTCTTC.